The TCR beta chain described here comes from a study of regulatory T cells in long-lasting Graves disease. Time point in this sample: newly diagnosed GD, antithyroid drugs for less than 3 months. PBMCs were the source of the RNA used for TCR sequencing. Study-level points and caveats: In persistent patients, shared public clonotypes (under 3,000) outnumbered those in new patients (almost 1,000). It was in persistent disease that TRBV28, TRBJ1-2 and TRBJ2-5 were favored.

This clonotype was recorded many times. No antigen is known for it. For TCR beta, libraries came from iRepertoire HTBI primers and Arm-PCR of CDR3 regions. MiXCR was run by TCRdb on the multiplex PCR reads, yielding one entry per CDR3 protein. The table lists 450,000 to 600,000 distinct CDR3 sequences, roughly 13% of them singletons. V lost 2 bases and J 6 bases, leaving 20 bases between the germline ends. The CDR3 is 17 residues long. Germline V gene data show CDR1 as LNHDA and CDR2 as SQIVND (reference sequence). These data also formed part of another study, on T cells in Graves' hyperthyroidism and ophthalmopathy. That study reports: Diagnostic assessment was based on clinical symptoms, serum thyroxine and TRAb, thyroid ultrasound and orbital computed tomography.

The chain employs TRBV19 and TRBJ1-5; D ambiguous. This sample comprised peripheral blood mononuclear cells (PBMCs), obtained at new diagnosis, from a patient treated with antithyroid drugs. The origin of this receptor is a man in his thirties or forties with Graves disease. This CDR3 is CASSIHAPGLVGQPQHF. CDR3 nucleotide sequence: TGTGCCAGTAGTATACACGCACCGGGCCTGGTAGGTCAGCCCCAGCATTTT.